Listed below are T cell receptor beta chains from one sample, sequenced in a study of lymphopenia after photon versus proton radiotherapy. Sequencing was performed with immunoSEQ multiplex PCR; in TCRdb, only in-frame clones are kept and a portion is missing. This sample has under 20,000 clones; approximately 90% occur once, and the top ten carry roughly 6.1%. The source material was peripheral blood, sampled from a patient treated with photon-based radiotherapy. Receptors were obtained from a man between 60 and 70 years old with pancreatic cancer. Both conserved end residues are part of each CDR3.

v_call,j_call,cdr3_aa
TRBV5-1,TRBJ1-3,CASSLEGADGNTIYF
TRBV9,TRBJ2-4,CASSVGWRDRADIQYF
TRBV5-4,TRBJ2-2,CASSLGDRGLTGELFF
TRBV5-1,TRBJ2-7,CASSLGLAGVTYEQYF
TRBV11-3,TRBJ2-2,CASSLGLSSGDNTGELFF
TRBV9,TRBJ1-1,CASSLRGRTEAFF
TRBV30,TRBJ1-5,CAWRGKGNQPQHF
TRBV2,TRBJ2-7,CASSGAGAYEQYF
TRBV7-2,TRBJ1-1,CASSWWAGENTEAFF
TRBV2,TRBJ2-2,CASQQARSTGELFF
TRBV7-9,TRBJ2-7,CASSPRSGQGAYEQYF
TRBV7-3,TRBJ2-1,CASSSMGLDYNEQFF
TRBV14,TRBJ1-4,CASSYRDRVEKLFF
TRBV7-8,TRBJ1-1,CASSKGHSNTEAFF
TRBV7-9,TRBJ1-5,CASGSGQGPNQPQHF
TRBV9,TRBJ1-5,CASSLLEFSNQPQHF
TRBV7-9,TRBJ1-2,CASSLREDRPNYGYTF
TRBV15,TRBJ1-2,CATSRLEGRGYTF
TRBV30,TRBJ1-2,CARGEIYGYTF
TRBV10-1,TRBJ2-5,CASSGGAGETQYF
TRBV15,TRBJ1-1,CATSMTGYGWTEAFF
TRBV25-1,TRBJ2-2,CASSPRDWDTGELFF
TRBV4-2,TRBJ2-3,CASSRDSGTSTDTQYF
TRBV18,TRBJ2-7,CASSPRTASSYEQYF
TRBV9,TRBJ2-6,CASSVVEGRGANVLTF
TRBV5-1,TRBJ1-1,CASSLGLVTEAFF
TRBV7-2,TRBJ1-2,CASSLVWGIDYGYTF
TRBV13,TRBJ2-3,CASSSQQITQAGWNTDTQYF
TRBV4-3,TRBJ2-7,CASSQGSAGAYEQYF
TRBV5-1,TRBJ2-3,CASSFLAGSTDTQYF
TRBV7-8,TRBJ1-1,CASSLGRRNTEAFF
TRBV30,TRBJ1-2,CARDGRGYGYTF
TRBV7-3,TRBJ2-7,CASSQRQGEQYF
TRBV12-5,TRBJ1-4,CASGLPQGQLFF
TRBV10-2,TRBJ1-1,CASSESHLSDGAFF
TRBV19,TRBJ2-5,CASTSRSSETQYF
TRBV15,TRBJ2-3,CATSSRTGGTDTQYF
TRBV6-1,TRBJ1-1,CASMTGDMNTEAFF
TRBV5-1,TRBJ2-1,CASRLYPDSSRGQFF
TRBV21-1,TRBJ1-5,CASSAVRGRYQPQHF
TRBV6-5,TRBJ1-2,CASSYSPGNYGYTF
TRBV4-2,TRBJ2-1,CASSQETSGGAGEQFF
TRBV5-4,TRBJ1-4,CASSPGGKGEKLFF
TRBV5-1,TRBJ2-3,CASSLLGGPTDTQYF
TRBV7-2,TRBJ1-2,CASSLEAGNYGYTF
TRBV5-1,TRBJ2-3,CASGLQGNPQTDTQYF
TRBV11-2,TRBJ1-6,CASNTDRLSPLHF
TRBV5-1,TRBJ2-2,CASSLMSIANTGELFF
TRBV7-2,TRBJ2-5,CASSLDGKIQTQYF
TRBV18,TRBJ2-5,CASSPRATQETQYF
TRBV4-1,TRBJ2-2,CASSQVKLAGGYTGELFF
TRBV27,TRBJ1-1,CASSWGGEAFF